Following are 22 T cell receptor beta chains from one sample sequenced in a study of OX40 agonist ivuxolimab in advanced cancers. Libraries were prepared by immunoSEQ multiplex PCR; TCRdb keeps only in-frame clonotypes and omits some of them. The table lists fewer than 85,000 clones, roughly 86% of them singletons. Specimen: CD4+ or CD8+ T cells sorted from blood, collected in a trial of the OX40 agonist ivuxolimab. These receptors were obtained from an adult with an advanced solid tumor such as melanoma, head and neck, liver or kidney cancer.

This clone was recorded once. This chain joins TRBV7-8 and TRBJ2-1, with a tentative D call TRBD2 (6 bases). Trimming stripped 2 bases from V and 7 bases from J, with 12 bases between. The germline V gene encodes CDR1 SGHVS and CDR2 FQNEAQ. CDR3 length: 14 residues. This CDR3 is CASSLLVAGNEQFF. CDR3 sequence (DNA): TGTGCCAGCAGCTTACTTGTTGCGGGAAATGAGCAGTTCTTC. The full variable domain, completed using reference TRBV7-8 and TRBJ2-1, is GAGVSQSPRYKVAKRGQDVALRCDPISGHVSLFWYQQALGQGPEFLTYFQNEAQLDKSGLPSDRFFAERPEGSVSTLKIQRTQQEDSAVYLCASSLLVAGNEQFFGPGTRLTVL.

The genes are TRBV6-1 and TRBJ1-2; D unclear. Germline assignment: CDR1 MNHNS and CDR2 SASEGT. This CDR3 comprises 13 residues. The ends were cut back, 2 bases at V and 4 bases at J, with 8 bases in the middle. CDR3 DNA sequence: TGTGCCAGCAGTGAAAAGGCCCCCTATGGCTACACCTTC. Protein sequence: CASSEKAPYGYTF.

This clone was recorded once. V is TRBV10-3 and J is TRBJ2-5; D is possibly TRBD1 or TRBD2 (5 bases each). The CDR3 runs to 13 residues. V dropped 10 bases and J dropped 1 base, with 13 bases sitting between them. Germline V CDR1 and CDR2: ENHRY, SYGVKD. The CDR3 sequence is CASNPGTQETQYF. CDR3 sequence (DNA): TGTGCCAGTAATCCGGGGACCCAAGAGACCCAGTACTTC.

The rearrangement joins TRBV2 to TRBJ2-1; TRBD2 agrees at 7 bases. CDR3 length equals 14 residues. V shed 8 bases and J 1 base; nucleotides not matched to a gene: 5. CDR1 is SNHLY and CDR2 is FYNNEI in the germline V gene. The CDR3 sequence: CASLASGSYNEQFF. The CDR3 DNA follows: TGTGCCAGCTTGGCTAGCGGTTCCTACAATGAGCAGTTCTTC.

The chain couples TRBV5-1 to TRBJ2-5; no firm D call. Trimming took 6 bases from V and 4 from J, leaving 13 bases between them. Germline-derived CDR1 and CDR2 are SGHRS and YFSETQ. This CDR3 contains 13 residues. In DNA, the CDR3 is TGCGCCAGCAACGTCCTGGGCTTAGAGACCCAGTACTTC. As protein: CASNVLGLETQYF.

This clone occurred a few times. The chain has TRBV29-1 and TRBJ1-2; a weak D match, TRBD1 (6 bases). Per the germline V gene, CDR1 is SQVTM and CDR2 is ANQGSEA. Trimming left V 7 bases short and J 4 bases short, with 16 bases between. The CDR3 has 13 residues. CDR3 loop: CSDQQGEGYGYTF. For the CDR3, the DNA is TGCAGCGACCAACAGGGAGAAGGCTATGGCTACACCTTC.

The J gene is TRBJ2-5, the V gene TRBV7-2; TRBD2 matches at 7 bases. CDR3 length equals 15 residues. Unmatched junction bases numbered 3, after V lost 0 bases and J lost 2 bases. Germline loops: CDR1 SGHTA, CDR2 FQGNSA. The CDR3 loop is CASSLARGKQETQYF. The CDR3, as DNA: TGTGCCAGCAGCTTAGCGCGGGGGAAGCAAGAGACCCAGTACTTC.

The chain links TRBV5-6 to TRBJ1-2, with a weak D call TRBD1 (5 bases). With 1 base removed from V and 2 bases from J, the gap between germline ends came to 9 bases. The CDR3 is 14 residues long. Germline-derived CDR1 and CDR2 are SGHDT and YYEEEE. Written as DNA, the CDR3 is TGTGCCAGCAGCTTGTTTGACAGAAACTATGGCTACACCTTC. It yields the protein CASSLFDRNYGYTF. The variable domain in full, completed from reference TRBV5-6 and TRBJ1-2, reads DAGVTQSPTHLIKTRGQQVTLRCSPKSGHDTVSWYQQALGQGPQFIFQYYEEEERQRGNFPDRFSGHQFPNYSSELNVNALLLGDSALYLCASSLFDRNYGYTFGSGTRLTVV.

Details on this clone: Within the sample, other DNA sequences also encode this same CDR3. This sequence joins TRBV6-5 and TRBJ2-6; D might be TRBD2 (5 bases). The CDR3 is 15 amino acids. Per the germline V gene, CDR1 is MNHEY and CDR2 is SVGAGI. V shed 7 bases and J shed 2 bases, with 12 bases lying between them. In DNA form, the CDR3 reads TGTGCCAGCACTCCAGAGGGTACTGGGGCCAACGTCCTGACTTTC. It yields the protein CASTPEGTGANVLTF.

The CDR3 loop reads CASSNRQGQETQYF. DNA of the CDR3: TGTGCCAGTAGTAACCGACAGGGCCAAGAGACCCAGTACTTC. V usage is TRBV19 and J usage is TRBJ2-5, with 7 bases matching TRBD1. This CDR3 contains 14 residues. Looked up from germline, CDR1 is LNHDA and CDR2 is SQIVND (reference sequence). Losses at the gene ends were 4 bases for V and 1 base for J; bases not matched to a gene: 3. Together with reference TRBV19 and TRBJ2-5, the CDR3 gives the full variable domain: DGGITQSPKYLFRKEGQNVTLSCEQNLNHDAMYWYRQDPGQGLRLIYYSQIVNDFQKGDIAEGYSVSREKKESFPLTVTSAQKNPTAFYLCASSNRQGQETQYFGPGTRLLVL.

This chain connects TRBV2 to TRBJ1-5; TRBD1 is a possible D gene (5 bases). CDR3 length: 14 amino acids. Looked up from germline, CDR1 is SNHLY and CDR2 is FYNNEI. The V gene lost 3 bases and the J gene lost 4 bases, with 10 bases spanning the gap. CDR3: CASSETVTNQPQHF. CDR3 in DNA: TGTGCCAGCAGTGAGACAGTCACAAATCAGCCCCAGCATTTT.

The chain has TRBV6-5 and TRBJ1-5; D is unresolved. V gave up 5 bases and J gave up 0 bases, with 11 bases separating them. Germline values: CDR1 MNHEY, CDR2 SVGAGI. The CDR3 extends over 15 amino acids. Here the CDR3 reads CASSASGFSNQPQHF. The CDR3 nucleotides are TGTGCCAGCAGTGCGTCGGGGTTTAGCAATCAGCCCCAGCATTTT.

The chain recombines TRBV30 with TRBJ2-5, with no clear D. The CDR3 covers 13 residues. Trimming left V 2 bases short and J 3 bases short, with 10 bases between. Germline V gene sequence: CDR1 GTSNPN, CDR2 SVGIG (reference sequence). Here the CDR3 DNA reads TGTGCCTGGAGTCTCTACACCGAAGAGACCCAGTACTTC. Protein sequence: CAWSLYTEETQYF.

The table lists this clone with a few counts. The chain is built from TRBV11-2 and TRBJ1-1; no reliable D call. This CDR3 is 14 amino acids long. Germline CDR1 is SGHAT and CDR2 is FQNNGV. V lost 3 bases and J 0 bases, leaving 8 bases between the germline ends. The CDR3 is CASSFPRMNTEAFF. In DNA form, the CDR3 reads TGTGCCAGCAGCTTCCCACGAATGAACACTGAAGCTTTCTTT. Full variable domain (remainder filled in from reference TRBV11-2 and TRBJ1-1): EAGVAQSPRYKIIEKRQSVAFWCNPISGHATLYWYQQILGQGPKLLIQFQNNGVVDDSQLPKDRFSAERLKGVDSTLKIQPAKLEDSAVYLCASSFPRMNTEAFFGQGTRLTVV.

The chain carries TRBV5-4 and TRBJ2-1; 8 bases match TRBD2. Trimming at V came to 5 bases and at J to 8 bases, leaving 12 bases not matched to a gene. The CDR3 loop spans 15 amino acids. Germline CDR1 SGHNT, CDR2 YYREEE (reference sequence). The CDR3 protein is CASREGTREGYEQFF. CDR3 DNA sequence: TGTGCCAGCAGGGAGGGGACTAGGGAGGGGTATGAGCAGTTCTTC.

This clone was seen a single time. The chain links TRBV10-1 to TRBJ2-3; possibly TRBD1 for D (6 bases). This CDR3 is 16 amino acids long. CDR1 and CDR2 from the germline V gene are WNHNN and SYGVQD (reference sequence). Trimming stripped 5 bases from V and 1 base from J, with 16 bases between. The CDR3 protein is CASSTAGARGTDTQYF. CDR3 in DNA: TGCGCCAGCAGTACCGCAGGGGCGCGGGGCACAGATACGCAGTATTTT.

V gene TRBV5-5 combines with J gene TRBJ1-5, with 8 nucleotides matching TRBD1. The germline CDR1 and CDR2 sequences are SGHKS and YYEKEE (reference sequence). The CDR3 extends over 17 amino acids. V dropped 5 bases and J dropped 3; count of bases not matched to a gene: 13. CDR3 protein: CASSPNQGAGSNQPQHF. The CDR3, as DNA: TGTGCCAGCAGTCCGAACCAGGGGGCAGGATCCAATCAGCCCCAGCATTTT. Filled out from reference TRBV5-5 and TRBJ1-5, the complete variable domain reads DAGVTQSPTHLIKTRGQQVTLRCSPISGHKSVSWYQQVLGQGPQFIFQYYEKEERGRGNFPDRFSARQFPNYSSELNVNALLLGDSALYLCASSPNQGAGSNQPQHFGDGTRLSIL.

The chain joins TRBV6-5 to TRBJ1-2; 8 positions agree with TRBD1. The CDR3 spans 13 residues. Germline V gives CDR1 MNHEY, CDR2 SVGAGI. The V and J ends lost 6 bases and 6 bases, in that order; junction bases with no gene match: 6. The chain's CDR3 is CASRTGEDHGYTF. The DNA of the CDR3 is TGTGCCAGCAGGACAGGGGAGGATCATGGCTACACCTTC.

The J gene is TRBJ2-1, the V gene TRBV27; D unclear. V shed 4 bases and J shed 4 bases, with 11 bases lying between them. CDR1 and CDR2 from the germline V gene are MNHEY and SMNVEV (reference sequence). The CDR3 has 14 amino acids. CDR3 region: CASSSALGYNEQFF. The DNA for the CDR3 is TGTGCCAGCAGTTCCGCCTTAGGGTACAATGAGCAGTTCTTC.

The chain joins TRBV28 to TRBJ1-1; D ambiguous. With 6 bases removed from V and 1 base from J, the gap between germline ends came to 12 bases. CDR3 length: 14 residues. The germline V gene has CDR1 MDHEN and CDR2 SYDVKM. The CDR3, as DNA: TGTGCCAGCAGGGCTCAAGGAGGGAACACTGAAGCTTTCTTT. It codes for CASRAQGGNTEAFF.

The chain recombines TRBV7-9 with TRBJ1-5; D is perhaps TRBD1 (5 bases). Trimming took off 3 bases at V and 5 bases at J, with 11 bases between the two ends. The CDR3 has 14 amino acids. Per the germline V gene, CDR1 is SEHNR and CDR2 is FQNEAQ (reference sequence). The CDR3 DNA reads as TGTGCCAGCAGCTTCGGGGGGAGGGATCAGCCCCAGCATTTT. Residues: CASSFGGRDQPQHF. Combining the CDR3 with reference TRBV7-9 and TRBJ1-5 gives the whole variable domain DTGVSQNPRHKITKRGQNVTFRCDPISEHNRLYWYRQTLGQGPEFLTYFQNEAQLEKSRLLSDRFSAERPKGSFSTLEIQRTEQGDSAMYLCASSFGGRDQPQHFGDGTRLSIL.

V usage is TRBV7-1 and J usage is TRBJ1-6; D is perhaps TRBD1 (5 bases). TRBV7-1 qualifies as an ORF whose function is uncertain. CDR3 length: 16 residues. Trimming removed 6 bases at V and 8 bases at J, with 20 bases between. The CDR3 sequence: CASRLTAGLGDSPLHF. The CDR3 DNA reads TGTGCCAGCAGGCTAACCGCAGGGCTCGGTGATTCACCCCTCCACTTT.